Reported below is one T cell receptor (beta chain). No cognate antigen has been identified for it. No quality values exist for individual bases; no much larger clone is one base distant. The CDR3 contains 16 residues, cysteine and phenylalanine counted. Here the CDR3 DNA is all that survives: 48 bases in frame from base 1. Reading the germline V gene gives CDR1 SGDLS and CDR2 YYNGEE. V has 0 bases trimmed and J has 5 bases trimmed; junction bases matching no gene number 6. The source of the sample is a study of T cell changes during pregnancy in multiple sclerosis (dated by TCRdb to between 2018 and 2020). About the full investigation: In women with multiple sclerosis, the researchers looked at how the T cell repertoire shifted as pregnancy progressed.

Library preparation was by the immunoSEQ multiplex PCR assay. TCRdb re-hosts the immuneACCESS table, in-frame sequences only. Its copies lack some clones; in the studies checked, an unresolved V gene accounts for under half of them, and the cause for the rest is not known. The sample records about 40,000 clones, roughly 90% of which are singletons. The top ten hold 7.8% of the sample. The V gene is TRBV9 and the J gene is TRBJ2-2; TRBD2 matches 8 bases in the middle. The sample here was CD8+ T cells from peripheral blood mononuclear cells, taken before pregnancy. This TCR was sampled from a female donor with multiple sclerosis, enrolled in a pregnancy study. The sequence in DNA is TGTGCCAGCAGCGTAGAAGCGGGAGCCGCGACCGGGGAGCTGTTTTTT. This gives the protein CASSVEAGAATGELFF.